Below are 8 T cell receptor beta chains sequenced from a single sample in a study of T cell responses to AZD1222 COVID-19 vaccine. Assay used: immunoSEQ multiplex PCR; TCRdb lists only in-frame clones, some missing. Among about 130,000 clones listed, under 90% were seen once. The sequenced sample was peripheral blood, obtained on day 0 of AZD1222 vaccination. The receptors shown here come from an adult in good health.

This chain uses TRBV24-1 with TRBJ2-1; TRBD1 or TRBD2 may be the D gene (6 bases each). The V gene lost 3 bases and the J gene lost 5 bases, with 13 bases spanning the gap. Per the germline V gene, CDR1 is KGHDR and CDR2 is SFDVKD. This CDR3 contains 15 residues. CDR3 DNA: TGTGCCACCAGTGATCCTGGGGGGCCCAACAATGAGCAGTTCTTC. Its protein is CATSDPGGPNNEQFF.

This clone was found a few times. Different DNA sequences within this sample yield the same CDR3. The J gene is TRBJ1-2, the V gene TRBV6-2 or TRBV6-3, with D perhaps matching TRBD1 (5 bases). This CDR3 has 12 residues. CDR1 and CDR2 (germline): MNHEY, SVGEGT. The V and J ends lost 2 bases and 5 bases respectively, with 6 bases between them. Written as DNA, the CDR3 is TGTGCCAGCAGTTACAGGGGTTATGGCTACACCTTC. Its translation: CASSYRGYGYTF.

The V call is TRBV7-9, the J call TRBJ1-3; weak D call: TRBD1 (5 bases). The CDR3 loop spans 17 amino acids. V was shortened by 4 bases and J by 3 bases, with 19 bases between the two germline ends. Germline V CDR1 and CDR2: SEHNR, FQNEAQ (reference sequence). The CDR3 reads CASSSRPVARGGNTIYF. Written as DNA, the CDR3 is TGTGCCAGCAGCTCTAGGCCTGTTGCGAGGGGTGGAAACACCATATATTTT.

The chain is built from TRBV6-5 and TRBJ1-4, with D maybe TRBD1 (6 bases). CDR3 length: 16 residues. The germline V gene encodes CDR1 MNHEY and CDR2 SVGAGI. V shed 6 bases and J shed 3 bases, with 17 bases lying between them. The CDR3 region is CASSYGGRAANEKLFF. The DNA for the CDR3 is TGTGCCAGCAGCTACGGGGGCCGGGCCGCTAATGAAAAACTGTTTTTT.

In its sample, this clone was seen a few times. This sequence joins TRBV2 and TRBJ1-6; 7 nucleotides align to TRBD1. V shed 5 bases and J 0 bases; nucleotides not matched to a gene: 4. This CDR3 spans 16 amino acids. Germline V gene sequence: CDR1 SNHLY, CDR2 FYNNEI. CDR3 amino acids: CASSTGADSYNSPLHF. Written as DNA, the CDR3 is TGTGCCAGCAGTACAGGGGCGGACTCCTATAATTCACCCCTCCACTTT. Looking up the rest from reference TRBV2 and TRBJ1-6 gives the full variable domain: EPEVTQTPSHQVTQMGQEVILRCVPISNHLYFYWYRQILGQKVEFLVSFYNNEISEKSEIFDDQFSVERPDGSNFTLKIRSTKLEDSAMYFCASSTGADSYNSPLHFGNGTRLTVT.

The CDR3 is CASSLLGQTYGYTF. The DNA of the CDR3 is TGTGCCAGCAGTTTACTCGGACAGACCTATGGCTACACCTTC. The chain uses TRBV6-6 and TRBJ1-2; D is perhaps TRBD1 (6 bases). CDR3 length: 14 amino acids. Trimming shortened V by 4 bases and J by 4 bases, and 13 bases separated the two germline ends. CDR1 is MNHNY and CDR2 is SVGAGI in the germline V gene (reference sequence).

This chain connects TRBV4-3 to TRBJ1-1; D might be TRBD1 (6 bases). Germline V CDR1 and CDR2: LGHNA, YSLEER. The CDR3 covers 16 residues. V was pared by 0 bases and J by 1 base, with 12 bases between. The CDR3 DNA follows: TGCGCCAGCAGCCAAGATCGGGGGGGGCCGAACACTGAAGCTTTCTTT. It is translated as CASSQDRGGPNTEAFF.

This clone was recorded once. The gene calls are TRBV5-1 and TRBJ2-2; 7 bases align to TRBD1. This CDR3 spans 14 amino acids. After removal of 0 bases from V and 7 bases from J, the junction contained 3 bases not matched to a gene. CDR1 and CDR2 (germline): SGHRS, YFSETQ. The CDR3 region has the DNA TGCGCCAGCAGCTTGGATACAGGGGTCGGGGAGCTGTTTTTT. It yields the protein CASSLDTGVGELFF.